This T cell receptor (beta chain) was sequenced during a study of shared T cell receptors in the human thymus. Method: immunoSEQ multiplex PCR; TCRdb's copy keeps in-frame clones and lacks some. Here the sample spans about 660,000 clones, 70% to 90% being singletons. The CDR3 totals 18 residues. V lost 3 bases and J 0 bases, leaving 20 bases between the germline ends. CDR1 MDHEN and CDR2 SYDVKM come from the germline V gene. This sample also appeared in a second study, on human thymus T cells. Per that study: Healthy Finnish infants undergoing corrective surgery for congenital heart defects were the donors. The study used thymus tissue resected during corrective heart surgery. Both thymic and peripheral blood repertoires showed apparently biased V and J usage.

The sequencing sample was made of thymocytes. The sequence was collected from a boy in the first two years of life with a congenital heart defect. The chain combines TRBV28 with TRBJ1-2; tentatively, D is TRBD1 (6 bases). CDR3 in DNA: TGTGCCAGCAGTTTTAATTGGGCAGGGGCCCTCACTAACTATGGCTACACCTTC. Translation: CASSFNWAGALTNYGYTF.